The rows below give T cell receptor beta chains drawn from one sample of a study of response to subunit inactivated influenza vaccine. TCRdb fed the RT-PCR reads into MiXCR, producing one record per CDR3 protein. The data hold some 600,000 distinct CDR3 sequences, with roughly 15% observed a single time. The sample was PBMCs from blood, taken 14 to 15 days before vaccination. These receptors came from a man aged 45 to 65 who received an inactivated influenza vaccine. The conserved cysteine and the conserved F or W are not part of the CDR3 here. The D gene is left open where the match is weak.

V | D | CDR3
TRBV7-2 | TRBD2 | ASSLVASGGAYNEQF
TRBV6-1 | TRBD1 | ASSDRTGNQPQH
TRBV4-2 | NA | ASSLGKSHEQY
TRBV4-2 | NA | ASSQDHGYNEQF
TRBV3-1 | TRBD2 | ASSYGLAGLVRQF
TRBV7-9 | TRBD2 | ASSRLLAGSNTGELF
TRBV28 | TRBD1 | ASSFLGQGAYEQY
TRBV20-1 | NA | SAEEGIDYGYT
TRBV4-3 | NA | ASSQDPGVGYGYT
TRBV5-8 | TRBD1 | ASSWVQTGRADEKLF
TRBV5-1 | NA | ASSRDRGSYEQY
TRBV5-1 | NA | ASSIGEYEQY
TRBV29-1 | TRBD2 | SVRAGDQETQY
TRBV12-3/TRBV12-4 | TRBD1 | ASSGGTGFLPLF
TRBV6-2/TRBV6-3 | TRBD1 | ASSSRQGQPEQF
TRBV9 | TRBD2 | ASNRAGASYNEQF
TRBV15 | NA | ATSSLGADTQY
TRBV5-1 | TRBD2 | ASSSTSGGLEQF
TRBV20-1 | TRBD2 | SASWAGAGAYNEQF
TRBV29-1 | NA | SVKPGTDTQY
TRBV4-3 | NA | ASSQGPGNYEQY
TRBV27 | NA | ASSFSFGYDNSPLH
TRBV3-1 | TRBD1 | ASSPTPGTAFPYEQY
TRBV6-5 | TRBD1 | ASSYSDRGTGELF
TRBV5-1 | NA | ASSLDLGRGTGELF
TRBV7-2 | NA | ASSLVSPVNEQF
TRBV3-1 | NA | ASSQGGAVTAF
TRBV18 | NA | ASSSRAGPSYNEQF
TRBV7-2 | TRBD1 | ASRRGTGGNTEAF
TRBV7-9 | TRBD1 | ASSPRQGAGGYT
TRBV7-9 | NA | ASSLRAPNQETQY
TRBV15 | TRBD1 | ATSRDRDRGPYYGYT
TRBV3-1 | NA | ASSQPPSYEQY
TRBV29-1 | NA | SVERGRKGLDEQF
TRBV20-1 | NA | SASRGTDYEQY
TRBV29-1 | TRBD2 | SVAAGPYNEQF
TRBV7-2 | NA | ASSFGGGQRGYT
TRBV7-2 | NA | ASTQGRWNTEAF
TRBV12-3/TRBV12-4 | NA | ATTPGGTYGYT
TRBV10-3 | NA | AISEGRGNTGELF
TRBV3-1 | TRBD1 | ASSHSDRHTEAF
TRBV18 | NA | ASSSGYQETQY
TRBV10-3 | TRBD2 | AIASSGGPDTQY
TRBV3-1 | TRBD1 | ASSQLTGVDTGELF
TRBV6-5 | TRBD1 | ASSYFQGEVEKLF
TRBV3-1 | NA | ASSPSQRTGEQY
TRBV6-2/TRBV6-3 | NA | ASRRVEVDTQY
TRBV4-2 | TRBD2 | ASSHISGGPNEQF
TRBV10-3 | NA | ATLLVQGSQPQH
TRBV28 | TRBD2 | ASFKWNSAGGTNEQF
TRBV10-3 | TRBD1 | ATHSGQGAFLH
TRBV15 | NA | ATSEGSSTDTQY